This T cell receptor beta chain originates from a study of T cell responses to AZD1222 COVID-19 vaccine. Study results and caveats: Epitopes outside B.1.351 and B.1.1.7 mutated regions reportedly drew nearly half of spike TCRs. Only 5 or 6 people who got AZD1222 tested seropositive at baseline. White British ancestry dominated among donors, who included more females, and clonal diversity was possibly underestimated.

The ends lost 4 bases at V and 2 bases at J; junction bases unmatched: 9. The V gene's germline CDR1 is SGHRS and CDR2 YFSETQ. The CDR3 is made up of 16 amino acids. The repertoire was sequenced with immunoSEQ multiplex PCR; TCRdb's copy has only in-frame clones and lacks some. The sample gives 85,000 to 100,000 clones, 85% to 90% of which show up once; around 5% is in the top ten. Turning to this clone: Its specificity is unknown.

The receptor was isolated from an adult who received the AZD1222 COVID-19 vaccine. The chain carries TRBV5-1 and TRBJ2-1; 7 bases are a match to TRBD2. The sample consisted of peripheral blood, taken 28 days after the second AZD1222 dose. CDR3 in amino acids: CASSVARGRAYNEQFF. As DNA, the CDR3 is TGCGCCAGCAGCGTAGCGCGGGGGAGGGCCTACAATGAGCAGTTCTTC.